These 30 T cell receptor beta chains came from one sample sequenced in a study of shared clonotypes between healthy human individuals (TCRdb year 2020). CD8 naive samples were obtained by positive selection for CCR7 among CD45RO-negative cells, yielding a CD45RA+CCR7+ population from which TemRA cells were excluded. Library preparation used the immunoSEQ multiplex PCR assay. TCRdb mirrors the immuneACCESS table, restricted to in-frame sequences. Some clones are absent from its copies; in checked studies, under half trace to an unresolved V gene, and the reason for the others is unknown. For this sample the table gives about 1,800,000 clones, of which approximately 95% were detected only once. The ten largest clones represent 1% to 1.5% of the sample. The sample comprised naive CD8+ T cells sorted from blood. The cell subset or site label corresponds to: CD45RA+CCR7+. The receptor source for this set is a man between 18 and 35 years old in good health.

With respect to this clone: The same CDR3 also results from other DNA sequences found in this sample. The CDR3 DNA reads as TGTGCCAGCAGTTTGGGGACAGGATTTTACGAGCAGTACTTC. Protein: CASSLGTGFYEQYF. The V call is TRBV2, the J call TRBJ2-7, with 8 bases fitting TRBD1. Germline CDR1 reads SNHLY; CDR2 reads FYNNEI. CDR3 length: 14 residues. Losses at the gene ends were 5 bases for V and 4 bases for J; bases not matched to a gene: 7.

The J gene is TRBJ2-1, the V gene TRBV4-3; 12 bases line up with TRBD1. This CDR3 region has 15 residues. Germline trimming cut 0 bases from V and 9 bases from J; bases unmatched to any gene: 3. Germline V lookup: CDR1 LGHNA, CDR2 YSLEER. CDR3 nucleotides: TGCGCCAGCAGCCAAGACGGGACAGGGGGCAGTGAGCAGTTCTTC. Its translation: CASSQDGTGGSEQFF.

The V call is TRBV9, the J call TRBJ1-2; D is undetermined. In germline, CDR1 is SGDLS, CDR2 YYNGEE. The CDR3 length is 17 residues. V lost 4 bases and J lost 0, with 19 bases in between. The CDR3 coding sequence is TGTGCCAGCAGCCCTCCCAAAGGCCAACGTTCTAACTATGGCTACACCTTC. It specifies CASSPPKGQRSNYGYTF.

This rearrangement joins TRBV5-8 to TRBJ2-7; 8 bases agree with TRBD2. This CDR3 comprises 13 residues. The V gene end was trimmed by 5 bases and the J gene end by 4 bases; junction bases not matched to a gene: 5. Germline assignment: CDR1 SGHTS and CDR2 YDEGEE. The CDR3 here is CASREAGDYEQYF. The CDR3 bases are TGTGCCAGCAGGGAAGCGGGAGATTACGAGCAGTACTTC.

The CDR3 DNA reads TGTGCCAGCAACTACGGGGAGGGCTACAATGAGCAGTTCTTC. Its translation is CASNYGEGYNEQFF. J is TRBJ2-1 and V is TRBV6-5, with 7 bases matching TRBD2. V was clipped by 7 bases and J by 3 bases; unmatched bases: 6. Germline V gene lookup returns CDR1 MNHEY and CDR2 SVGAGI. The CDR3 is 14 residues long.

The genes are TRBV15 and TRBJ2-6, with 10 bases identical to TRBD2. The trim removed 1 base at V and 0 bases at J, leaving 3 bases unmatched. From germline, CDR1 is LNHNV and CDR2 YYDKDF (reference sequence). The CDR3 length is 18 residues. The CDR3 protein is CATSRALAGSSGANVLTF. The DNA of the CDR3 is TGTGCCACCAGCAGAGCACTAGCGGGGTCCTCTGGGGCCAACGTCCTGACTTTC.

This chain joins TRBV7-2 and TRBJ2-1, with a possible D match to TRBD2 (6 bases). CDR1 and CDR2 (germline): SGHTA, FQGNSA. Trimming stripped 5 bases from V and 1 base from J, with 9 bases between. The CDR3 sequence is 14 residues long. This CDR3 reads CASSEGGSYNEQFF. CDR3 in DNA: TGTGCCAGCAGCGAGGGAGGTTCCTACAATGAGCAGTTCTTC.

The rearrangement uses TRBV5-4 and TRBJ1-3; 7 nucleotides agree with TRBD1. V dropped 3 bases and J dropped 4; count of bases not matched to a gene: 4. The CDR3 sequence is 14 residues long. Germline V CDR1 and CDR2: SGHNT, YYREEE (reference sequence). The CDR3 region is CASSSTGYGNTIYF. DNA for the CDR3: TGTGCCAGCAGCTCGACAGGGTACGGAAACACCATATATTTT.

Comments on this clone: Other DNA sequences in the sample encode the same CDR3. This chain links TRBV13 with TRBJ1-1; the match to TRBD1 covers 8 bases. CDR1 and CDR2 from the germline V gene are PRHDT and FYEKMQ (reference sequence). V lost 0 bases, J lost 1 base, and 1 base stayed unmatched. This CDR3 spans 15 amino acids. DNA of the CDR3: TGTGCCAGCAGCTTAGGTGGGACAGGGAACACTGAAGCTTTCTTT. Residues: CASSLGGTGNTEAFF.

The chain joins TRBV13 to TRBJ2-1, with 13 bases aligning to TRBD2. This CDR3 spans 15 amino acids. V shed 5 bases and J 4 bases; nucleotides not matched to a gene: 2. CDR1 and CDR2 (germline): PRHDT, FYEKMQ (reference sequence). The DNA for the CDR3 is TGTGCCAGCAGCCGACTAGCGGGGGGATACAATGAGCAGTTCTTC. Amino acid sequence: CASSRLAGGYNEQFF.

The V and J genes are TRBV5-8 and TRBJ2-3; tentatively, D is TRBD1 (6 bases). The V gene lost 4 bases and the J gene lost 1 base, with 10 bases spanning the gap. Per germline, CDR1 SGHTS and CDR2 YDEGEE. This CDR3 comprises 14 residues. The CDR3 here is CASSREGGTDTQYF. The CDR3 DNA is TGTGCCAGCAGCCGAGAGGGGGGCACAGATACGCAGTATTTT.

V usage is TRBV5-1 and J usage is TRBJ2-7, with D perhaps matching TRBD1 (6 bases). Germline lookup yields CDR1 SGHRS and CDR2 YFSETQ. V dropped 5 bases and J dropped 11 bases, with 17 bases sitting between them. CDR3 size: 12 residues. DNA for the CDR3: TGCGCCAGCAGACAAGGCCAGGGGTGGGAGTACTTC. Its translation: CASRQGQGWEYF.

CDR3 sequence (DNA): TGTGCCAGCAGTTTCCGCGCTGTAGGTCTTTCTGGAAACACCATATATTTT. Translation gives CASSFRAVGLSGNTIYF. J is TRBJ1-3 and V is TRBV28; D call uncertain. V lost 3 bases and J 1 base, leaving 16 bases between the germline ends. Germline values: CDR1 MDHEN, CDR2 SYDVKM. CDR3 length: 17 amino acids.

The chain carries TRBV6-5 and TRBJ2-3, with D possibly matching TRBD2 (5 bases). The CDR3 is 16 amino acids. V lost 0 bases and J lost 6, with 16 bases in between. The germline gives CDR1 MNHEY, CDR2 SVGAGI. The CDR3 DNA reads TGTGCCAGCAGTTACTCGAGAGCTAGCAAAATGGATACGCAGTATTTT. Encoded protein: CASSYSRASKMDTQYF.

J is TRBJ2-7 and V is TRBV5-6, with TRBD2 as a possible D gene (7 bases). V was pared by 3 bases and J by 0 bases, with 13 bases between. There are 15 residues in the CDR3. The V gene's germline CDR1 is SGHDT and CDR2 YYEEEE. The CDR3: CASSSSGEGSYEQYF. Here the CDR3 DNA reads TGTGCCAGCAGCTCGTCAGGGGAGGGCTCCTACGAGCAGTACTTC. The variable domain in full, completed from reference TRBV5-6 and TRBJ2-7, reads DAGVTQSPTHLIKTRGQQVTLRCSPKSGHDTVSWYQQALGQGPQFIFQYYEEEERQRGNFPDRFSGHQFPNYSSELNVNALLLGDSALYLCASSSSGEGSYEQYFGPGTRLTVT.

CDR3 sequence reads: CASTFLGSDYGYTF. The DNA of the CDR3 is TGTGCCAGCACCTTTCTGGGGTCGGACTATGGCTACACCTTC. This chain joins TRBV6-5 and TRBJ1-2; D unclear. Trimming removed 7 bases from V and 3 bases from J, with 15 bases in between. Germline-derived CDR1 and CDR2 are MNHEY and SVGAGI. This CDR3 contains 14 residues.

Comments on this clone: This sample includes further DNA sequences coding for the same CDR3. V usage is TRBV9 and J usage is TRBJ2-7; D is undetermined. This CDR3 is 14 amino acids long. Trimming removed 3 bases from V and 4 bases from J, with 14 bases in between. Germline V CDR1 and CDR2: SGDLS, YYNGEE. This chain's CDR3 is CASSAGGSGYEQYF. In DNA form, the CDR3 reads TGTGCCAGCAGCGCGGGTGGGTCCGGGTACGAGCAGTACTTC.

The gene calls are TRBV2 and TRBJ1-2; D perhaps matches TRBD1 (6 bases). CDR1 and CDR2 (germline): SNHLY, FYNNEI. V shed 5 bases and J shed 8 bases, with 15 bases lying between them. The CDR3 has 13 amino acids. The CDR3 is CASSPGTTLGYTF. DNA for the CDR3: TGTGCCAGCAGTCCCGGGACAACTCTAGGCTACACCTTC. Using reference TRBV2 and TRBJ1-2 for the parts outside the CDR3, the full variable domain is EPEVTQTPSHQVTQMGQEVILRCVPISNHLYFYWYRQILGQKVEFLVSFYNNEISEKSEIFDDQFSVERPDGSNFTLKIRSTKLEDSAMYFCASSPGTTLGYTFGSGTRLTVV.

The DNA for the CDR3 is TGCGCCAGCAGCTGGGTCGGCGGAGGGAATGAGCAGTTCTTC. Protein sequence: CASSWVGGGNEQFF. The J gene is TRBJ2-1, the V gene TRBV5-1; D is possibly TRBD2 (6 bases). The CDR3 is made up of 14 amino acids. CDR1 and CDR2 (germline): SGHRS, YFSETQ. Trimming pared 3 bases from V and 7 bases from J, leaving 14 bases between.

This clone has just one count. The identical CDR3 is also encoded by other nucleotide sequences in the sample. This chain joins TRBV28 and TRBJ1-5, with D possibly matching TRBD1 (5 bases). The V end was cut by 2 bases, the J end by 2 bases, with 7 bases between. CDR1 is MDHEN, CDR2 SYDVKM, per germline. The CDR3 has 14 residues. CDR3 region: CASSLQGGNQPQHF. The CDR3 DNA is TGTGCCAGCAGTTTACAGGGCGGCAATCAGCCCCAGCATTTT. The full variable domain, its missing parts supplied by reference TRBV28 and TRBJ1-5, is DVKVTQSSRYLVKRTGEKVFLECVQDMDHENMFWYRQDPGLGLRLIYFSYDVKMKEKGDIPEGYSVSREKKERFSLILESASTNQTSMYLCASSLQGGNQPQHFGDGTRLSIL.

The J gene is TRBJ2-1, the V gene TRBV21-1; the table gives TRBD2 as D, unverified against the DNA. TRBV21-1 is deemed a pseudogene. The CDR3 totals 12 residues. For the CDR3, the DNA is TGTGCCAGCAGCATTGGGTCGGGGGAGCAGTTCTTC. Translating it yields CASSIGSGEQFF.

Of note for this clone: Other DNA sequences in the sample encode the same CDR3. The chain uses TRBV7-9 and TRBJ1-2; D not resolved. Germline CDR1 and CDR2: SEHNR and FQNEAQ (reference sequence). The CDR3 extends over 13 amino acids. Trimming took 1 base from V and 4 from J, leaving 7 bases between them. CDR3 region: CASSLGVSYGYTF. DNA of the CDR3: TGTGCCAGCAGCTTAGGAGTCAGCTATGGCTACACCTTC. The full variable domain, completed using reference TRBV7-9 and TRBJ1-2, is DTGVSQNPRHKITKRGQNVTFRCDPISEHNRLYWYRQTLGQGPEFLTYFQNEAQLEKSRLLSDRFSAERPKGSFSTLEIQRTEQGDSAMYLCASSLGVSYGYTFGSGTRLTVV.

The V call is TRBV16, the J call TRBJ2-1; unclear D gene. Germline V gives CDR1 KGHSY, CDR2 FQNENV. Trimming removed 4 bases at V and 12 bases at J, with 25 bases between. CDR3 length equals 16 residues. This CDR3 is CASSPLHSGSQVVQFF. The CDR3 DNA sequence: TGTGCCAGCAGCCCCCTCCATTCGGGCAGCCAAGTAGTGCAGTTCTTC.

The rearrangement links TRBV5-6 to TRBJ2-2; TRBD2 aligns across 14 bases. The CDR3 loop spans 18 amino acids. Germline-derived CDR1 and CDR2 are SGHDT and YYEEEE. With V trimmed by 3 bases and J by 4 bases, 8 bases remained unmatched. The CDR3 sequence: CASSSASGLAGGTGELFF. The CDR3 region has the DNA TGTGCCAGCAGCTCTGCATCCGGACTAGCGGGGGGCACCGGGGAGCTGTTTTTT.

The count of this clone is one. V and J are TRBV7-2 and TRBJ2-7; no firm D call. CDR1 is SGHTA and CDR2 is FQGNSA in the germline V gene. Deletions cut 7 bases from V and 2 bases from J, with 12 bases between. This CDR3 comprises 13 residues. The CDR3 coding sequence is TGTGCCAGCACCCCCCGAGGCCCCTACGAGCAGTACTTC. It specifies CASTPRGPYEQYF.

V gene TRBV6-1 combines with J gene TRBJ1-2; D remains unclear. Per germline, CDR1 MNHNS and CDR2 SASEGT. The CDR3 is made up of 14 amino acids. V gave up 8 bases and J gave up 1 base, with 14 bases separating them. CDR3 sequence reads: CASLNFMDNYGYTF. The CDR3 DNA reads as TGTGCCAGCTTAAATTTTATGGATAACTATGGCTACACCTTC.

A word on this clone: This specimen includes other DNA sequences encoding the same CDR3. The chain recombines TRBV11-2 with TRBJ2-7; D not resolved. Germline V gene sequence: CDR1 SGHAT, CDR2 FQNNGV. Trimming left V 3 bases short and J 2 bases short, with 11 bases between. The CDR3 is 14 residues long. DNA for the CDR3: TGTGCCAGCAGCTTTTCGGGTCCCGCCTACGAGCAGTACTTC. This encodes CASSFSGPAYEQYF.

The genes are TRBV7-9 and TRBJ2-1; 12 bases fit TRBD2. The CDR3 length is 17 residues. Per the germline V gene, CDR1 is SEHNR and CDR2 is FQNEAQ (reference sequence). V dropped 4 bases and J dropped 2; count of bases not matched to a gene: 6. CDR3 in amino acids: CASSSTSGRGTYNEQFF. The DNA of the CDR3 is TGTGCCAGCAGCTCGACTAGCGGGAGAGGAACCTACAATGAGCAGTTCTTC.

The rearrangement links TRBV7-9 to TRBJ2-5, with D tentatively TRBD2 (6 bases). The germline V and J ends were trimmed by 4 bases and 5 bases, with 17 bases remaining between them. Per germline, CDR1 SEHNR and CDR2 FQNEAQ (reference sequence). The CDR3 covers 15 residues. This CDR3 reads CASSYFGGSRETQYF. DNA for the CDR3: TGTGCCAGCAGCTACTTTGGGGGGTCCAGGGAGACCCAGTACTTC.

The chain carries TRBV6-5 and TRBJ1-2, with D possibly being TRBD1 (5 bases). This CDR3 has 13 amino acids. Germline assignment: CDR1 MNHEY and CDR2 SVGAGI. V was shortened by 6 bases and J by 5 bases, with 13 bases between the two germline ends. The CDR3 reads CASSPPGSYGYTF. The CDR3 coding sequence is TGTGCCAGCAGCCCTCCAGGGTCATATGGCTACACCTTC.